This is a list of T cell receptor beta chains from one sample in a study of blood T cells in healthy people across ages. MiXCR, applied by TCRdb to the 5' RACE reads, yields one record per CDR3 protein. Among 600,000 to 800,000 distinct CDR3 sequences listed, more than 45% were seen once. Sequencing input: blood. The receptors were sampled from a woman aged 80 or over in good health. Both conserved end residues are part of each CDR3. A D gene is named only where the DNA matches it firmly. Size tells how often a clone was seen (once, few, many) or the class of an expanded clone, and some rows leave it out.

>TRBJ1-5|16|TRBV12-3/TRBV12-4|TRBD1|few
TGTGCCAGCAGTCCAGGGACAGGAGCGAGCAATCAGCCCCAGCATTTT
CASSPGTGASNQPQHF
>TRBJ1-6|13|TRBV20-1|.|.
TGCAGTGCTTACGATGCGGGGAATTCACCCCTCCACTTT
CSAYDAGNSPLHF
>TRBJ2-5|14|TRBV30|.|.
TGTGCCTGGAGCGCGGGGACGGCGTACAATGAGCAGTACTTC
CAWSAGTAYNEQYF
>TRBJ2-7|16|TRBV7-2|.|.
TGTGCCAGCAGCACCCACCGCACAGGGTTTAACTACGAGCAGTACTTC
CASSTHRTGFNYEQYF
>TRBJ2-5|15|TRBV30|TRBD2|.
TGTGCCTGGAGTGTAGGGCTAGCGGGAGACGAGACCCAGTACTTC
CAWSVGLAGDETQYF
>TRBJ1-1|13|TRBV6-1|.|few
TGTGCCAGCTCATGGGGGGGACTCCCTGAAGCTTTCTTT
CASSWGGLPEAFF
>TRBJ2-7|15|TRBV28|TRBD2|.
TGTGCCACCCACCCGTCGCGGGGGGACTTCTACGAGCAGTACTTC
CATHPSRGDFYEQYF
>TRBJ2-6|15|TRBV4-1|.|.
TGCGCCAGCAGCTACCAGACATTTGGGGCCAACGTCCTGACTTTC
CASSYQTFGANVLTF
>TRBJ1-1|18|TRBV3-1|TRBD1|few
TGTGCCAGCAGCCAAGAGGGGGACAGGGGGCGGGGGAACACTGAAGCTTTCTTT
CASSQEGDRGRGNTEAFF
>TRBJ2-5|15|TRBV20-1|.|.
TGCAGTGCTAGAGATGTAGAGGTCTTGAAAGAGACCCAGTACTTC
CSARDVEVLKETQYF
>TRBJ2-5|15|TRBV20-1|TRBD1|many
TGCAGTGCTAGAGATCTCCGGACAGGGGTTGAGACCCAGTACTTC
CSARDLRTGVETQYF
>TRBJ2-1|15|TRBV7-9|TRBD2|many
TGTGCCAGCAGCTTACATGGCGGGAGGGCCAATGAGCAGTTCTTC
CASSLHGGRANEQFF
>TRBJ2-3|15|TRBV9|.|.
TGTGCCAGCAGCGTCATGACAGGAAACGGGAATACGCAGTATTTT
CASSVMTGNGNTQYF
>TRBJ2-1|13|TRBV29-1|.|many
TGCAGCGTTGAACTAAGAGCCTACAATGAGCAGTTCTTC
CSVELRAYNEQFF
>TRBJ2-7|15|TRBV4-3|.|.
TGCGCCAGCAGCCAAGATCCGTTAGGACGCGCCGAGCAGTACTTC
CASSQDPLGRAEQYF